The 13 T cell receptor beta chains given below trace back to one sample, sequenced in a study of OX40 agonist ivuxolimab in advanced cancers. Method: immunoSEQ multiplex PCR; TCRdb's copy keeps in-frame clones and lacks some. Here the sample spans tens of thousands of clones, 85% to 90% being singletons. The source was CD4+ or CD8+ T cells sorted from blood, collected in a trial of the OX40 agonist ivuxolimab. These receptor sequences come from an adult with an advanced solid tumor such as melanoma, head and neck, liver or kidney cancer.

The CDR3, as DNA: TGCGCCAGCAGCGTCCGGGACAGCCCTCTATACGAGCAGTACTTC. It specifies CASSVRDSPLYEQYF. This chain joins TRBV4-1 and TRBJ2-7, with TRBD1 identical over 7 bases. This CDR3 is 15 amino acids long. J gave up 4 bases and V 5 bases, and 11 bases lay outside the gene matches. CDR1 MGHRA and CDR2 YSYEKL come from the germline V gene.

The V gene is TRBV7-9, the J gene TRBJ2-7; the D is unclear. The CDR3 loop spans 12 amino acids. Looked up from germline, CDR1 is SEHNR and CDR2 is FQNEAQ (reference sequence). V was trimmed by 3 bases and J by 6 bases, leaving 9 bases between them. The CDR3 sequence is CASSFRSTEQYF. The CDR3, as DNA: TGTGCCAGCAGCTTTCGATCCACCGAGCAGTACTTC.

This chain links TRBV7-9 with TRBJ2-7; D is possibly TRBD2 (7 bases). V lost 0 bases, J lost 3 bases, and 12 bases lay in between. The germline CDR1 and CDR2 sequences are SEHNR and FQNEAQ (reference sequence). The CDR3 totals 15 residues. CDR3 sequence (DNA): TGTGCCAGCAGCTTAGCTGCGGGGGCCCTCTACGAGCAGTACTTC. This gives the protein CASSLAAGALYEQYF.

This chain links TRBV27 with TRBJ2-1; D unresolved. This CDR3 contains 13 residues. V was cut by 2 bases and J by 7 bases, with 9 bases left in between. Germline loops: CDR1 MNHEY, CDR2 SMNVEV (reference sequence). The CDR3 spells CASSLVAANEQFF. Here the CDR3 DNA reads TGTGCCAGCAGTTTAGTAGCCGCGAATGAGCAGTTCTTC.

The J gene is TRBJ2-7, the V gene TRBV7-8, with a possible D match to TRBD1 (6 bases). The V gene lost 5 bases and the J gene lost 4 bases, with 15 bases spanning the gap. The length of the CDR3 is 14 residues. Germline loops: CDR1 SGHVS, CDR2 FQNEAQ. As DNA, the CDR3 is TGTGCCAGCAGCGCAGGGACATCCTTTTACGAGCAGTACTTC. Residues: CASSAGTSFYEQYF.

The chain links TRBV2 to TRBJ2-7; D gene uncertain. Trimming removed 3 bases at V and 6 bases at J, with 3 bases between. The CDR3 length is 10 residues. CDR1 and CDR2 (germline): SNHLY, FYNNEI. The DNA for the CDR3 is TGTGCCAGCAGTGATGGCGAGCAGTACTTC. Protein product: CASSDGEQYF.

The chain recombines TRBV5-1 with TRBJ2-7; D is perhaps TRBD1 (5 bases). Germline CDR1 is SGHRS and CDR2 is YFSETQ. The CDR3 is 13 amino acids. V gave up 7 bases and J gave up 3 bases, with 14 bases separating them. The CDR3 DNA follows: TGCGCCAGCGGTATCTCCAGGGACTACGAGCAGTACTTC. Amino acids: CASGISRDYEQYF.

In this sample, this clone turned up once. One junction end does not reproduce the germline sequence, and a read error may be involved. The chain uses TRBV30 and TRBJ2-3; D not certain. The CDR3 is made up of 13 amino acids. The V gene's germline CDR1 is GTSNPN and CDR2 SVGIG (reference sequence). CDR3 residues: CAWSVVTGDTQYF. As DNA, the CDR3 is TGTGCCTGGAGTGTGGTGACGGGTGATACGCAATATTTT.

The V call is TRBV29-1, the J call TRBJ2-7; 10 bases align to TRBD2. CDR1 and CDR2 from the germline V gene are SQVTM and ANQGSEA. V shed 3 bases and J 3 bases; nucleotides not matched to a gene: 2. The CDR3 consists of 13 residues. The CDR3 protein is CSVEASGSYEQYF. The DNA of the CDR3 is TGCAGCGTTGAGGCTAGCGGGAGCTACGAGCAGTACTTC.

This chain uses TRBV30 with TRBJ1-1; 7 nucleotides align to TRBD1. Germline assignment: CDR1 GTSNPN and CDR2 SVGIG (reference sequence). The CDR3 contains 13 residues. V lost 3 bases, J lost 5 bases, and 6 bases stayed unmatched. In nucleotides, the CDR3 is TGTGCCTGGAGGGGGAGGGGGCAAACTGAAGCTTTCTTT. It specifies CAWRGRGQTEAFF.

Only one count was recorded for this clone. The germline gene is not matched at one end of the junction; a read error may be the cause. The rearrangement joins TRBV5-8 to TRBJ1-1, with unresolved D. Germline V gene data show CDR1 as SGHTS and CDR2 as YDEGEE. This CDR3 region has 14 residues. Here the CDR3 reads CASSLDRGNTEAFF. In DNA, the CDR3 is TGTGCCAGCAGTTTGGACCGGGGAAACACTGAAGCTTTCTTT.

This clone was seen more than once but under ten times. The genes are TRBV4-2 and TRBJ1-5; 10 nucleotides agree with TRBD1. This CDR3 region has 16 residues. Trimming at V came to 4 bases and at J to 5 bases, leaving 8 bases not matched to a gene. Germline-derived CDR1 and CDR2 are LGHNA and YNFKEQ. DNA for the CDR3: TGTGCCAGCAGCCCAGGAATTGGACAGGGGGATCAGCCCCAGCATTTT. Its translation is CASSPGIGQGDQPQHF.

The CDR3 DNA follows: TGTGCCAGCAGCTTTATTGTAGGGTATGGCTACACCTTC. This sequence encodes CASSFIVGYGYTF. The V call is TRBV7-9, the J call TRBJ1-2, with no clear D. CDR3 size: 13 residues. Trimming cost V 3 bases and J 5 bases, with 10 bases left between them. CDR1 and CDR2 from the germline V gene are SEHNR and FQNEAQ (reference sequence).